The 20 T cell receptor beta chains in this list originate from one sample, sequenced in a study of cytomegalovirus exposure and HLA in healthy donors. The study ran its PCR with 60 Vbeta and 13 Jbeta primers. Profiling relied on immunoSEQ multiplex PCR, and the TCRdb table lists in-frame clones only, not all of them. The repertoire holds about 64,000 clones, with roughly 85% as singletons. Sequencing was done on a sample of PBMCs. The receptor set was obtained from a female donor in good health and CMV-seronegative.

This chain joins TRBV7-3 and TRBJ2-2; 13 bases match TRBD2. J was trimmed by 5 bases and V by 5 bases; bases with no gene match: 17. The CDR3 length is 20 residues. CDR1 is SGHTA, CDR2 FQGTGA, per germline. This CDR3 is CASSPFPRLAGGMGTGELFF. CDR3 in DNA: TGTGCCAGCAGCCCATTTCCCCGACTAGCGGGGGGCATGGGGACCGGGGAGCTGTTTTTT.

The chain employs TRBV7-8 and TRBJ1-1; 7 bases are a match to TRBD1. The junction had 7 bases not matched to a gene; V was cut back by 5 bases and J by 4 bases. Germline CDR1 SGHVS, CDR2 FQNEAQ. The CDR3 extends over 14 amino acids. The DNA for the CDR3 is TGTGCCAGCAGCACTCGACAGGGAGGCACTGAAGCTTTCTTT. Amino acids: CASSTRQGGTEAFF.

The CDR3 DNA follows: TGTGCCAGCAGCTTACAGGGTCAAGAGACCCAGTACTTC. Translation gives CASSLQGQETQYF. V gene TRBV11-2 combines with J gene TRBJ2-5, with D tentatively TRBD1 (5 bases). The CDR3 loop spans 13 amino acids. Germline V lookup: CDR1 SGHAT, CDR2 FQNNGV. V lost 2 bases to trimming and J lost 2 bases, with 6 bases between them.

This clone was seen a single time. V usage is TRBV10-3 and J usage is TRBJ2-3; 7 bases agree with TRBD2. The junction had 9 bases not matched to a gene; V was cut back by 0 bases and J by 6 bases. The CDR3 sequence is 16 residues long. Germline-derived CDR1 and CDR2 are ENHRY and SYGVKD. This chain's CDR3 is CAISESVRGSQDTQYF. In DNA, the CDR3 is TGTGCCATCAGTGAGTCGGTACGCGGGAGTCAGGATACGCAGTATTTT.

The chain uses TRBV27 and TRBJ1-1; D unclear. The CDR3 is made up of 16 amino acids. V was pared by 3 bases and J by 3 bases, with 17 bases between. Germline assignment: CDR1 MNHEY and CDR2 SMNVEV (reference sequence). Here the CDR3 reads CASSFAHSKRDTEAFF. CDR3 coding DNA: TGTGCCAGCAGTTTTGCCCACAGTAAGCGGGACACTGAAGCTTTCTTT.

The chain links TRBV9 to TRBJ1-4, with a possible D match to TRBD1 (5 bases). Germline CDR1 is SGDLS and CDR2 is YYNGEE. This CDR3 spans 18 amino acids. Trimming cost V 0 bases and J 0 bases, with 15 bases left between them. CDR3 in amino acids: CASSVESDSPSTNEKLFF. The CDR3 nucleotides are TGTGCCAGCAGCGTAGAGAGTGACAGCCCTTCAACTAATGAAAAACTGTTTTTT.

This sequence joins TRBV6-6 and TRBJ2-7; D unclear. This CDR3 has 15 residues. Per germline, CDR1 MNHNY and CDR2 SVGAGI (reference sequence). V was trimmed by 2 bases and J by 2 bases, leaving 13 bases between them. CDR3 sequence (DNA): TGTGCCAGCAGTTACCCCCAGACTCGAGCCTACGAGCAGTACTTC. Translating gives CASSYPQTRAYEQYF.

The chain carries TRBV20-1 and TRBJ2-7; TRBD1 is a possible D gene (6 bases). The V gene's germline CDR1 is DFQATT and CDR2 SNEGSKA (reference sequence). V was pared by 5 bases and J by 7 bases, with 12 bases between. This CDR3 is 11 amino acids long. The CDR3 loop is CSAGRGFEQYF. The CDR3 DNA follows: TGCAGTGCTGGAAGGGGGTTTGAGCAGTACTTC.

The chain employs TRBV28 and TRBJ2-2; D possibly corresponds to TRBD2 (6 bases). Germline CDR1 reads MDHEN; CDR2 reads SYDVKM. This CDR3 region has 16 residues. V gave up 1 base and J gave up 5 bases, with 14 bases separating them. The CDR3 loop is CASSLFGTRGTGELFF. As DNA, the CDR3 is TGTGCCAGCAGTTTATTCGGGACTCGCGGGACCGGGGAGCTGTTTTTT.

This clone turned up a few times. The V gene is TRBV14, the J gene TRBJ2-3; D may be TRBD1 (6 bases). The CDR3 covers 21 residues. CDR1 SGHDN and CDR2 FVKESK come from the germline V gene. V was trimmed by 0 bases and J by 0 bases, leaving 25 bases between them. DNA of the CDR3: TGTGCCAGCAGCCAAGAATTTAAAAGGGGACACCCTAAATGGAGCACAGATACGCAGTATTTT. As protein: CASSQEFKRGHPKWSTDTQYF.

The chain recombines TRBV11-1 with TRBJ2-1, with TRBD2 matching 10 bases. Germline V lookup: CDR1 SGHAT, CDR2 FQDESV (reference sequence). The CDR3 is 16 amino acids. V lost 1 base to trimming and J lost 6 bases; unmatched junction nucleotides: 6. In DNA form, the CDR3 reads TGTGCCAGCAGCTTAGGGAAGCGGGAGGGTCTCAATGAGCAGTTCTTC. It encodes CASSLGKREGLNEQFF.

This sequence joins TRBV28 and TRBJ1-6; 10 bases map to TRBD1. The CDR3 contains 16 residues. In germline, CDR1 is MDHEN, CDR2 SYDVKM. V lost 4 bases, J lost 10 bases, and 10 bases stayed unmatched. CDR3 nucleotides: TGTGCCAGCAGTTCGAACCGACAGGGGGCTAGGTCACCCCTCCACTTT. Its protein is CASSSNRQGARSPLHF.

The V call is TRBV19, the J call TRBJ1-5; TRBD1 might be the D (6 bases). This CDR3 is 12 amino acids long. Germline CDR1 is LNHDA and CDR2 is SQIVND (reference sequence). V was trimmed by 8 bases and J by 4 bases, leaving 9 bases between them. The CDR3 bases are TGTGCCAGTGGAACAGGGAATCAGCCCCAGCATTTT. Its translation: CASGTGNQPQHF.

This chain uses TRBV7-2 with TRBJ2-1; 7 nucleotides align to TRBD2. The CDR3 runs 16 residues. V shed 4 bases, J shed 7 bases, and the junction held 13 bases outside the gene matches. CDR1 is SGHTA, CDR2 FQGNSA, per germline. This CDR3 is CASSWEPAGVRNEQFF. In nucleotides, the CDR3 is TGTGCCAGCAGCTGGGAACCTGCGGGAGTTCGGAATGAGCAGTTCTTC.

Here the CDR3 DNA reads TGTGCCAGCAGTGAATTCCCGGGTGCCTATAATTCACCCCTCCACTTT. Protein product: CASSEFPGAYNSPLHF. This chain connects TRBV6-1 to TRBJ1-6; D is undetermined. V lost 2 bases and J lost 2, with 10 bases in between. The germline gives CDR1 MNHNS, CDR2 SASEGT. The CDR3 totals 16 residues.

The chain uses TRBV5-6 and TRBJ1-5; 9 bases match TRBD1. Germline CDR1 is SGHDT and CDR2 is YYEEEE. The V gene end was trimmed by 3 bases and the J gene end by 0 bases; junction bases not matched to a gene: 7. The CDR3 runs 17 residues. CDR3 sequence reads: CASSSTGTGHSNQPQHF. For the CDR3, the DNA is TGTGCCAGCAGCTCTACCGGGACAGGGCATAGCAATCAGCCCCAGCATTTT.

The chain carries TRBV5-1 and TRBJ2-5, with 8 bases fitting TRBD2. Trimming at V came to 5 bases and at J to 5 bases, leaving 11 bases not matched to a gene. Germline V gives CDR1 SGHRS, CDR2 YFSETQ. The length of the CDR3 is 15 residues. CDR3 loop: CASSGSAGGWETQYF. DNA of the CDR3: TGCGCCAGCAGTGGATCGGCGGGAGGTTGGGAGACCCAGTACTTC.

The CDR3 spells CASNERGGEDTQYF. As DNA, the CDR3 is TGTGCCAGCAACGAGCGGGGGGGGGAAGATACGCAGTATTTT. This chain joins TRBV6-5 and TRBJ2-3, with 10 bases aligning to TRBD2. Germline-derived CDR1 and CDR2 are MNHEY and SVGAGI. The CDR3 runs 14 residues. V lost 7 bases, J lost 5 bases, and 6 bases stayed unmatched.

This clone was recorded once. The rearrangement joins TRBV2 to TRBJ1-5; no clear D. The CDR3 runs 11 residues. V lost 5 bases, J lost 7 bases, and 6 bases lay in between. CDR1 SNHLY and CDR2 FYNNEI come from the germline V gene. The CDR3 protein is CASSRGQPQHF. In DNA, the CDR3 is TGTGCCAGCAGTCGGGGACAGCCCCAGCATTTT.

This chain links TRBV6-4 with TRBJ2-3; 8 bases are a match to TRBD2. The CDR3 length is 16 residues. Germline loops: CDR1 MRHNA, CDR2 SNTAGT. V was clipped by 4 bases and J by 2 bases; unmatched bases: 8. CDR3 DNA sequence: TGTGCCAGCAGTGTCTCGAGCGGGGGTTCCACAGATACGCAGTATTTT. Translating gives CASSVSSGGSTDTQYF.